The text below deals with one TCR beta chain. The PCR employed 60 Vbeta primers together with 13 Jbeta primers. TCRdb's table, derived via immunoSEQ multiplex PCR, lists solely in-frame clones and lacks some. The sample records around 140,000 clones, about 78% being singletons. The sample comes from a study of cytomegalovirus exposure and HLA in healthy donors. CDR1 is ENHRY and CDR2 is SYGVKD in the germline V gene. The length of the CDR3 is 13 residues. Losses at the gene ends were 6 bases for V and 1 base for J; bases not matched to a gene: 2. The rearrangement uses TRBV10-3 and TRBJ2-7, with 8 bases matching TRBD2. This receptor was identified in a female donor in good health and CMV-seronegative. Sequenced sample: PBMCs. CDR3 bases: TGTGCCATCAGGCGGGGGGAGTCCTACGAGCAGTACTTC. Translated, it gives CAIRRGESYEQYF.